Listed below are T cell receptor beta chains from one sample, sequenced in a study of identical twins. Using its own MiXCR run on the 5' RACE reads, TCRdb lists one record per CDR3 protein. The data show about 530,000 distinct CDR3 sequences, with around 20% seen just once and approximately 0.49% held by the top ten. The same data also contributed to another study, on yellow fever vaccine responses in identical twins.

The sample consisted of CD4+ T cells sorted from blood. Receptors originate from a woman aged 18-30 years in good health. Both conserved end residues are part of each CDR3. D genes are given only for firm matches. A clone size is listed for some rows: how often the clone was seen (once, few, many), or a class if it is expanded.

j_gene,v_gene,abundance,d_gene,CDR3nt,CDR3aa
TRBJ1-3,TRBV4-1,NA,NA,TGCGCCAGCAGCCAAGAAATCGGGACCTCTGGAAACACCATATATTTT,CASSQEIGTSGNTIYF
TRBJ2-5,TRBV20-1,few,TRBD2,TGCAGTGGGGAGCGGGGGGGAATGGAGACCCAGTACTTC,CSGERGGMETQYF
TRBJ2-5,TRBV4-1,few,NA,TGCGCCAGCAGCCAAAGACCTAGCGAAGAGACCCAGTACTTC,CASSQRPSEETQYF
TRBJ2-1,TRBV12-3/TRBV12-4,NA,NA,TGTGCCAGCACCCGGAGGTCCTTCAATGAGCAGTTCTTC,CASTRRSFNEQFF
TRBJ2-2,TRBV5-1,NA,NA,TGCGCCAGCGCCGTTGGTCCCGGGGAGCTGTTTTTT,CASAVGPGELFF
TRBJ2-7,TRBV3-1,few,TRBD2,TGTGCCAGCAGGCTACATGGGCGGGAGACCGACGAGCAGTACTTC,CASRLHGRETDEQYF
TRBJ2-3,TRBV7-9,NA,NA,TGTGCCAGCAGCTTAGGACTGGGGGTTCTCACAGATACGCAGTATTTT,CASSLGLGVLTDTQYF
TRBJ2-2,TRBV5-1,few,TRBD1,TGCGCCAGCAGAACGGGACAGGGGAACACCGGGGAGCTGTTTTTT,CASRTGQGNTGELFF
TRBJ2-3,TRBV11-2,many,NA,TGTGCCAGCAGCAACCAAGGGCTTTTGGATACGCAGTATTTT,CASSNQGLLDTQYF
TRBJ2-3,TRBV9,NA,NA,TGTGCCAGCAGCGCCCAAGGGATGGGAGATACGCAGTATTTT,CASSAQGMGDTQYF
TRBJ2-3,TRBV27,NA,TRBD2,TGTGCCAGCAGCCGGGTAGCGGGAGGGCCATTGACAGATACGCAGTATTTT,CASSRVAGGPLTDTQYF
TRBJ2-7,TRBV12-3/TRBV12-4,many,TRBD1,TGTGCCAGCAAGGGGACAGGGATCTACGAGCAGTACTTC,CASKGTGIYEQYF
TRBJ2-3,TRBV5-5,NA,NA,TGTGCCAGCAGCTTGGAGATAGCGGCGCGTGGGGTCACGCAGTATTTT,CASSLEIAARGVTQYF
TRBJ1-4,TRBV7-8,NA,NA,TGTGCCAGCAGCTCGGAGACAGGCCTGGTCAATGAAAAACTGTTTTTT,CASSSETGLVNEKLFF
TRBJ2-5,TRBV12-3/TRBV12-4,few,NA,TGTGCCAGCAACTACCGGGCCCAAGAGACCCAGTACTTC,CASNYRAQETQYF
TRBJ1-2,TRBV12-3/TRBV12-4,few,NA,TGTGCCAGCAGTCAATGGGGTCGGGGCTACACCTTC,CASSQWGRGYTF
TRBJ2-7,TRBV11-2,NA,NA,TGTGCCAGCAGCCCGAGGACTACGGGCAAGCAGTACTTC,CASSPRTTGKQYF
TRBJ1-6,TRBV7-8,few,NA,TGTGCCAGCAGCTTATATCCGGGGGGCGCGGGTGATTCACCCCTCCACTTT,CASSLYPGGAGDSPLHF
TRBJ2-4,TRBV18,few,NA,TGTGCCAGCTCACCACCGGTGCTAGCCAAAAACATTCAGTACTTC,CASSPPVLAKNIQYF
TRBJ1-4,TRBV29-1,few,NA,TGCTCGGGGCGAACTAATGAAAAACTGTTTTTT,CSGRTNEKLFF
TRBJ2-7,TRBV20-1,NA,NA,TGCAGTGCTATTACGATAGTCCCCTACGAGCAGTACTTC,CSAITIVPYEQYF
TRBJ2-1,TRBV5-1,NA,TRBD2,TGCGCCAGCAGCTTGGCCCCGGGACTACCCTACAATGAGCAGTTCTTC,CASSLAPGLPYNEQFF
TRBJ2-1,TRBV2,NA,TRBD2,TGTGCCAGCAGTGCGAGACTAGCGAGACTTACCTACAATGAGCAGTTCTTC,CASSARLARLTYNEQFF
TRBJ1-2,TRBV12-3/TRBV12-4,NA,TRBD1,TGTGCCAGCAGTCGGGACAGTACTAACTATGGCTACACCTTC,CASSRDSTNYGYTF
TRBJ1-2,TRBV5-1,few,NA,TGCGCCAGCAGCTCCCGGGACGATAAGTTCTATGGCTACACCTTC,CASSSRDDKFYGYTF
TRBJ2-1,TRBV5-1,few,NA,TGCGCCAGCAGCTTATTGCTAGGCGGTGATGAGCAGTTCTTC,CASSLLLGGDEQFF
TRBJ2-2,TRBV5-1,NA,TRBD1,TGCGCCAGCAGCGAAATGACAGGGGTTCGTACCGGGGAGCTGTTTTTT,CASSEMTGVRTGELFF
TRBJ2-1,TRBV3-1,few,NA,TGTGCCAGTCTCAACGGGGCTACCCAAGACAATGAGCAGTTCTTC,CASLNGATQDNEQFF
TRBJ2-1,TRBV20-1,NA,TRBD2,TGCAGTGCTAGGACCCCTCGGACTAGCGGCATCAATGAGCAGTTCTTC,CSARTPRTSGINEQFF
TRBJ2-1,TRBV14,NA,NA,TGTGCCAGCAGCACAGGTTGGTCCTACAATGAGCAGTTCTTC,CASSTGWSYNEQFF
TRBJ2-1,TRBV20-1,NA,NA,TGCAGTGCTAGAGATCCTACCTTAGGCTCCTACAATGAGCAGTTCTTC,CSARDPTLGSYNEQFF
TRBJ2-3,TRBV20-1,NA,NA,TGCAGTGGCATCGGGGTGACTAACACAGATACGCAGTATTTT,CSGIGVTNTDTQYF
TRBJ2-7,TRBV20-1,few,NA,TGCAGTGCTCAGTCTGGGACATATACCTACGAGCAGTACTTC,CSAQSGTYTYEQYF
TRBJ2-3,TRBV7-3,NA,NA,TGTGCCAGCAGCCCTCAGGGAGCGTACGCAGATACGCAGTATTTT,CASSPQGAYADTQYF
TRBJ2-4,TRBV5-1,few,TRBD2,TGCGCCAGCAGCTTGGTTGGGGTAGCGGGGAAGGCCAAAAACATTCAGTACTTC,CASSLVGVAGKAKNIQYF
TRBJ2-2,TRBV5-6,NA,NA,TGTGCCAGCAGCTTGGCCTTAAAGAGTACCGGGGAGCTGTTTTTT,CASSLALKSTGELFF
TRBJ2-5,TRBV12-3/TRBV12-4,many,NA,TGTGCCAGCAGCTTAAGCGGCGGAGAGACCCAGTACTTC,CASSLSGGETQYF
TRBJ2-5,TRBV27,NA,TRBD2,TGTGCCAGCAGTTCAGGGACTAGCGGGAGGGTCACAGAGACCCAGTACTTC,CASSSGTSGRVTETQYF
TRBJ2-1,TRBV27,few,NA,TGTGCCAGCAGCCGCCGATCGCTCGCGTACTCCTACAATGAGCAGTTCTTC,CASSRRSLAYSYNEQFF
TRBJ1-2,TRBV6-1,few,NA,TGTGCCAGCAATAGACAGGACTATGGCTACACCTTC,CASNRQDYGYTF